This T cell receptor beta chain was obtained from a study of CD8 T cells in Susac syndrome. V dropped 8 bases and J dropped 4 bases, with 12 bases sitting between them. There are 12 residues in the CDR3. CDR1 and CDR2 from the germline V gene are MGHDK and SYGVNS. Sequencing targeted TCR beta in T cells from blood (CD8+ and CD4+). Reverse transcription of roughly 0.5 to 1 ug RNA used random hexamers. Amplification of TCR beta CDR3 was carried out by immunoSEQ multiplex PCR, which covered 54 Vbeta and 13 Jbeta segments. TCRdb reanalysed the immunoSEQ multiplex PCR reads using MiXCR and keeps one entry per CDR3 protein. The sample includes some 160,000 distinct CDR3 sequences, around 92% of them seen just once.

The gene calls are TRBV25-1 and TRBJ2-7; weak D call: TRBD2 (5 bases). The specimen sequenced was CD4+ T cells from PBMCs. This sequence was found in a human donor in good health. The CDR3 reads CASGRGAYEQYF. The CDR3 DNA reads as TGTGCCAGCGGTCGGGGAGCATACGAGCAGTACTTC.